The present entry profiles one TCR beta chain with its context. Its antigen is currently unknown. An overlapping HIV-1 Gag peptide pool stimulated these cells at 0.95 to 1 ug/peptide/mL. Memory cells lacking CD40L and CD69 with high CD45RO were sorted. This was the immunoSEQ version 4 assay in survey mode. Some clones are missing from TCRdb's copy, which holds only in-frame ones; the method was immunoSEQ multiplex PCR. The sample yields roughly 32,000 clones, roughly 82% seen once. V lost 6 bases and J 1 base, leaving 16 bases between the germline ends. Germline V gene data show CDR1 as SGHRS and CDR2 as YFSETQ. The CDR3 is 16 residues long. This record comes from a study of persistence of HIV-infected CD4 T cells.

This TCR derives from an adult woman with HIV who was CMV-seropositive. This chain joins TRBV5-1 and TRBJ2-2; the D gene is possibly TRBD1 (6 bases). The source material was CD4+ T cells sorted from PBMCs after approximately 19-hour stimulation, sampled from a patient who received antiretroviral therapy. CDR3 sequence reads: CASTLQGLGNTGELFF. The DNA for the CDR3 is TGCGCCAGCACCCTACAGGGTCTTGGGAACACCGGGGAGCTGTTTTTT.